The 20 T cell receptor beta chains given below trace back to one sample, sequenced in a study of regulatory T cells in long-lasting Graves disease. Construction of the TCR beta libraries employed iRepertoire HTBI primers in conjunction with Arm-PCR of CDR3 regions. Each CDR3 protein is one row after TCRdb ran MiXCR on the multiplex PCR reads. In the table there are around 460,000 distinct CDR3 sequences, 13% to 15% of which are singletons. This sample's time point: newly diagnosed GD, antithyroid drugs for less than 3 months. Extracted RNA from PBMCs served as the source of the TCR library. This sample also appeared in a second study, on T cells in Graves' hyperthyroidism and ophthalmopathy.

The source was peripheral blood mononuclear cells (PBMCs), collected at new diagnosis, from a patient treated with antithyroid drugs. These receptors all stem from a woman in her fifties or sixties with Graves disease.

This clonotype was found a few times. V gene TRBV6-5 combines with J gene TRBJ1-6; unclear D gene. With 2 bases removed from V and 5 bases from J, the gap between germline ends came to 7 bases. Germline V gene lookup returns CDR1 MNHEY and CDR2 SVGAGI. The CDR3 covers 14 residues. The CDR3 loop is CASSYSGNNSPLHF. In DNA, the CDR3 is TGTGCCAGCAGTTACAGCGGAAATAATTCACCCCTCCACTTT.

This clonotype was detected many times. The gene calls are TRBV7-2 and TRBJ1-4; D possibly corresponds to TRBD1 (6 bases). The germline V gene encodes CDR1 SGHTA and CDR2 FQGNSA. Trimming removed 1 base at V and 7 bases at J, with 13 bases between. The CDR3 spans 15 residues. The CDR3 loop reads CASSLEGGSGEKLFF. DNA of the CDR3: TGTGCCAGCAGCTTAGAGGGGGGATCGGGTGAAAAACTGTTTTTT.

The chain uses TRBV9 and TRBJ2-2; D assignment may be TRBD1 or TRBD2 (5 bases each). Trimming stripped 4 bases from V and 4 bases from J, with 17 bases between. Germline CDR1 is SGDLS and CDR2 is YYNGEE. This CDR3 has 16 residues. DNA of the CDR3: TGTGCCAGCAGCCCTCAAATCGGGGCGGTCACCGGGGAGCTGTTTTTT. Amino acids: CASSPQIGAVTGELFF. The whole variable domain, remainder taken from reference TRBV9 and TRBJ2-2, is DSGVTQTPKHLITATGQRVTLRCSPRSGDLSVYWYQQSLDQGLQFLIQYYNGEERAKGNILERFSAQQFPDLHSELNLSSLELGDSALYFCASSPQIGAVTGELFFGEGSRLTVL.

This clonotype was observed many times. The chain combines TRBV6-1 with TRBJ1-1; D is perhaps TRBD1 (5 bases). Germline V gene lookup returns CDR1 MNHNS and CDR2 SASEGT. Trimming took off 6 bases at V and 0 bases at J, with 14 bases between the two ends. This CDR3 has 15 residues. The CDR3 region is CASSDAGLMNTEAFF. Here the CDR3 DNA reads TGTGCCAGCAGCGACGCGGGACTGATGAACACTGAAGCTTTCTTT.

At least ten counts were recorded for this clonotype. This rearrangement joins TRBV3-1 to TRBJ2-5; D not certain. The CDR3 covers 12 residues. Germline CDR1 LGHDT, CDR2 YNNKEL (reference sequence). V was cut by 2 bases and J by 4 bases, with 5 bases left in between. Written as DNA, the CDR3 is TGTGCCAGCAGCCAAAACCGAGAGACCCAGTACTTC. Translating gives CASSQNRETQYF.

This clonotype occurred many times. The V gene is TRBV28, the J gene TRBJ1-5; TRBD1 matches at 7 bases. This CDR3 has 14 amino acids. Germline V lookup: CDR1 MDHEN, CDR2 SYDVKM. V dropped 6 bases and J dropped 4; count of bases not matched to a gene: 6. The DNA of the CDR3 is TGTGCCAGCAGACCTGGGACAGCAAATCAGCCCCAGCATTTT. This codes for CASRPGTANQPQHF.

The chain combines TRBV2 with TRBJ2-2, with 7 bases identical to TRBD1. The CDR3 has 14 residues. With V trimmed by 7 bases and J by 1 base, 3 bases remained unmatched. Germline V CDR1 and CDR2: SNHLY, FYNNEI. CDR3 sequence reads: CASMWTGNTGELFF. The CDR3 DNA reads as TGTGCCAGCATGTGGACAGGGAACACCGGGGAGCTGTTTTTT.

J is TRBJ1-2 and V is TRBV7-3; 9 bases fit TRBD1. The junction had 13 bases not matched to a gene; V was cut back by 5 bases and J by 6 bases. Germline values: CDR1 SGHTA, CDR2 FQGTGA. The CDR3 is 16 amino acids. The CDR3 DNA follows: TGTGCCAGCAGCCCGACAGGGGGGAGGGGATCGGATGGCTACACCTTC. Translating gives CASSPTGGRGSDGYTF.

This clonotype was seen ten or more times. The CDR3 region has the DNA TGTGCCAGCACAGAATCTTCCCCCCGTGGCAGGAACACTGAAGCTTTCTTT. Protein: CASTESSPRGRNTEAFF. The chain is built from TRBV6-1 and TRBJ1-1, with D unclear. This CDR3 has 17 residues. The germline CDR1 and CDR2 sequences are MNHNS and SASEGT. Trimming cost V 7 bases and J 1 base, with 22 bases left between them.

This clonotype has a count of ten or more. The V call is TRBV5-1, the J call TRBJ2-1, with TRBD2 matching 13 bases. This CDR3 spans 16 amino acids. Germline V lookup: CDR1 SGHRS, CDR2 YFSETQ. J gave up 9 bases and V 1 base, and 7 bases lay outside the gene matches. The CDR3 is CASSLRTSGSLGEQFF. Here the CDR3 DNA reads TGCGCCAGCAGCTTGCGGACTAGCGGGAGTCTAGGTGAGCAGTTCTTC.

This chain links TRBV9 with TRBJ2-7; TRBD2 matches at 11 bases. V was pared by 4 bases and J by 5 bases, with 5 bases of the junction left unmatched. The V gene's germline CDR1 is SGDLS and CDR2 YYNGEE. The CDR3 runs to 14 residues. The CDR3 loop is CASSLEGLADEQYF. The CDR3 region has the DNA TGTGCCAGCAGCCTTGAGGGACTAGCGGACGAGCAGTACTTC.

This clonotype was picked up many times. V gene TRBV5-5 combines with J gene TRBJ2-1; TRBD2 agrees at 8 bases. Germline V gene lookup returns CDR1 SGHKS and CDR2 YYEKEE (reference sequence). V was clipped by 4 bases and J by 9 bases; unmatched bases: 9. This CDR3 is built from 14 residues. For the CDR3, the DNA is TGTGCCAGCAGCCCCGGGACTAGGGCTAGTGAGCAGTTCTTC. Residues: CASSPGTRASEQFF.

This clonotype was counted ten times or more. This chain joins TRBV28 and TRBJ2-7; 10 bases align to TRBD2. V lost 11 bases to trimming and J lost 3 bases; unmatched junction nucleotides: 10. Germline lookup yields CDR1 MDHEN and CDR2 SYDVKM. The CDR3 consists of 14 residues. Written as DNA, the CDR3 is TGTGCCGCCTCCCCGGGACTAGCGTTCTACGAGCAGTACTTC. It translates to CAASPGLAFYEQYF.

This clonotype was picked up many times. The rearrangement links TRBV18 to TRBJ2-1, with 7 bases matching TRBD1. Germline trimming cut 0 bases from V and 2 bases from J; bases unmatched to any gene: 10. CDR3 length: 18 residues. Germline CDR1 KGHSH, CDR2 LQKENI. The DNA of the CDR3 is TGTGCCAGCTCACCACCGGGAACAGGGGTTCTCACCTACAATGAGCAGTTCTTC. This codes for CASSPPGTGVLTYNEQFF.

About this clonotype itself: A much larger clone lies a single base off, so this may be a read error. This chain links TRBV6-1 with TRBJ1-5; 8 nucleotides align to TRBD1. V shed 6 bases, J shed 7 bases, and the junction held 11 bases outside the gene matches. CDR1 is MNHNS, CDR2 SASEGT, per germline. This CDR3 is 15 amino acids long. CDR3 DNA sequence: TGTGCCAGCAGCCCAAACAGGGGGGCCTTACAGCCCCAGCATTTT. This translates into CASSPNRGALQPQHF.

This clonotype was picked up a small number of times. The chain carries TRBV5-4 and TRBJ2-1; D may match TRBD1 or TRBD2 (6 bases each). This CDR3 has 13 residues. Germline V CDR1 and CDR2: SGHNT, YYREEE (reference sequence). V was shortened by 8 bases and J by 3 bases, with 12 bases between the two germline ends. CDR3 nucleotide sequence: TGTGCCAGTGCGGGACAAATCTACAATGAGCAGTTCTTC. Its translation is CASAGQIYNEQFF.

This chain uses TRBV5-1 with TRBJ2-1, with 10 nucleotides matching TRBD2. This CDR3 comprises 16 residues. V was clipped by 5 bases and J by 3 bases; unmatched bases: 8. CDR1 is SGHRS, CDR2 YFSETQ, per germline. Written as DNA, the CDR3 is TGCGCCAGCAGTACGAATAGCGGGAGGCTCTACAATGAGCAGTTCTTC. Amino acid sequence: CASSTNSGRLYNEQFF. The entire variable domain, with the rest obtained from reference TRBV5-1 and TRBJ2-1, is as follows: KAGVTQTPRYLIKTRGQQVTLSCSPISGHRSVSWYQQTPGQGLQFLFEYFSETQRNKGNFPGRFSGRQFSNSRSEMNVSTLELGDSALYLCASSTNSGRLYNEQFFGPGTRLTVL.

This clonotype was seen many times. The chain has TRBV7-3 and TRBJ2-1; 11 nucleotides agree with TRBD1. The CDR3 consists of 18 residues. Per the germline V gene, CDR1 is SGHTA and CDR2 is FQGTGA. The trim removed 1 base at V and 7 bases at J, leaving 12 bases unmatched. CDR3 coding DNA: TGTGCCAGCAGCTTAATTCACCTCGGACAGGGGGCGTCTAATGAGCAGTTCTTC. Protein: CASSLIHLGQGASNEQFF.

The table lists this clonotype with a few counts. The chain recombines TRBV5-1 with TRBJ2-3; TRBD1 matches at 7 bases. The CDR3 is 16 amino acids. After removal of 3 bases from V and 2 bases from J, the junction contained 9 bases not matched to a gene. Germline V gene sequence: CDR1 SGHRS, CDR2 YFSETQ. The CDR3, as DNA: TGCGCCAGCAGCTCATCGACAGGGCAGGACACAGATACGCAGTATTTT. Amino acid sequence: CASSSSTGQDTDTQYF. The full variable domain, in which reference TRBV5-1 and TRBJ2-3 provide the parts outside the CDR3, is KAGVTQTPRYLIKTRGQQVTLSCSPISGHRSVSWYQQTPGQGLQFLFEYFSETQRNKGNFPGRFSGRQFSNSRSEMNVSTLELGDSALYLCASSSSTGQDTDTQYFGPGTRLTVL.

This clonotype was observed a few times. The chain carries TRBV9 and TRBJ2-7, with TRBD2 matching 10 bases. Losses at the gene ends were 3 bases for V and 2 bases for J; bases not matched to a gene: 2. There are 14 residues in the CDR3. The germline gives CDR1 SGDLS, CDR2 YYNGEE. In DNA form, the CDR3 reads TGTGCCAGCAGCGCCAGCGGGAGGGCCTACGAGCAGTACTTC. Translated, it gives CASSASGRAYEQYF.